This T cell receptor beta chain was identified during a study of cytotoxic CD8 clonotypes in ibrutinib-treated CLL. Study details: Researchers reported 11 to 12 relapsed/refractory and about 15 treatment-naive patients, 17 to 18 of them IGHV unmutated.

V lost 3 bases, J lost 2 bases, and 11 bases lay in between. This CDR3 comprises 14 residues. Germline V lookup: CDR1 MNHEY, CDR2 SMNVEV (reference sequence). A remark on this clone: Different DNA sequences within this sample yield the same CDR3.

Data came from immunoSEQ multiplex PCR; TCRdb stores just in-frame clones and leaves some out. The sample lists over 100,000 clones; 80% to 90% were seen once. The chain employs TRBV27 and TRBJ2-7; either TRBD1 or TRBD2 may supply D (6 bases each). The source material was PBMCs, sampled after 24 months of ibrutinib treatment. The origin of this receptor is a human donor with chronic lymphocytic leukemia. The CDR3 DNA reads as TGTGCCAGCAGTTTGGCCGGGGGCCCCTACGAGCAGTACTTC. Translated: CASSLAGGPYEQYF.